A single sample is the source of the 16 T cell receptor beta chains below, sequenced in a study of cytotoxic CD8 clonotypes in ibrutinib-treated CLL. Clones were read by immunoSEQ multiplex PCR, and TCRdb kept only the in-frame ones, dropping some. Seen here are about 140,000 clones, more than 75% observed once, and the top ten hold 6.5% to 8%. The sequencing here drew on PBMCs, taken after 36 months of ibrutinib treatment. The source is a human donor with chronic lymphocytic leukemia.

This clone was recorded many times. The rearrangement joins TRBV25-1 to TRBJ1-5, with D perhaps matching TRBD1 (6 bases). Germline loops: CDR1 MGHDK, CDR2 SYGVNS. This CDR3 has 14 amino acids. V lost 4 bases and J lost 0, with 7 bases in between. CDR3 bases: TGTGCCAGCAGTGGGACAGTTAGCAATCAGCCCCAGCATTTT. This gives the protein CASSGTVSNQPQHF.

The gene calls are TRBV11-2 and TRBJ2-5, with D uncertain. Trimming shortened V by 1 base and J by 2 bases, and 11 bases separated the two germline ends. Per the germline V gene, CDR1 is SGHAT and CDR2 is FQNNGV. The CDR3 covers 15 residues. This CDR3 reads CASSLGEYGQETQYF. For the CDR3, the DNA is TGTGCCAGCAGCTTAGGAGAATACGGACAAGAGACCCAGTACTTC.

This sequence joins TRBV19 and TRBJ1-2; no firm D call. The CDR3 spans 13 residues. Trimming cost V 1 base and J 2 bases, with 5 bases left between them. CDR1 and CDR2 (germline): LNHDA, SQIVND (reference sequence). CDR3 sequence reads: CASSIGVNYGYTF. CDR3 in DNA: TGTGCCAGTAGTATAGGTGTCAACTATGGCTACACCTTC.

V gene TRBV9 combines with J gene TRBJ2-4; 8 bases match TRBD2. The V gene end was trimmed by 5 bases and the J gene end by 3 bases; junction bases not matched to a gene: 4. The CDR3 has 14 residues. The germline V gene has CDR1 SGDLS and CDR2 YYNGEE. For the CDR3, the DNA is TGTGCCAGCAGTTCGGGGACTAGCAAAAACATTCAGTACTTC. Amino acids: CASSSGTSKNIQYF.

The chain couples TRBV5-6 to TRBJ2-5; the match to TRBD2 covers 10 bases. The germline V gene has CDR1 SGHDT and CDR2 YYEEEE. The CDR3 loop spans 17 amino acids. The V segment lost 0 bases and the J segment 0 bases; nucleotides outside the gene matches: 5. CDR3 sequence: CASSLGYSGRHQETQYF. The CDR3 nucleotides read TGTGCCAGCAGCTTGGGATATAGCGGGAGGCACCAAGAGACCCAGTACTTC.

The chain has TRBV2 and TRBJ1-3, with 7 bases lining up with TRBD1. With V trimmed by 11 bases and J by 3 bases, 7 bases remained unmatched. The CDR3 spans 13 residues. Germline V gene lookup returns CDR1 SNHLY and CDR2 FYNNEI. The CDR3 DNA reads as TGTGCCTCATGCAGGGGGTTTGGAAACACCATATATTTT. This encodes CASCRGFGNTIYF.

This rearrangement joins TRBV5-8 to TRBJ2-1; a possible D gene is TRBD2 (6 bases). V lost 0 bases, J lost 12 bases, and 10 bases lay in between. The CDR3 contains 12 residues. CDR1 is SGHTS and CDR2 is YDEGEE in the germline V gene. The CDR3 here is CASSLAGTLQFF. In nucleotides, the CDR3 is TGTGCCAGCAGCTTGGCCGGGACTTTGCAGTTCTTC.

V and J are TRBV6-5 and TRBJ1-2; no definite D call. The CDR3 is 15 amino acids. Germline-derived CDR1 and CDR2 are MNHEY and SVGAGI. The germline V and J ends were trimmed by 0 bases and 8 bases, with 16 bases remaining between them. The CDR3 is CASSYSSFSSSGYTF. CDR3 nucleotide sequence: TGTGCCAGCAGTTACTCCAGTTTCAGTTCGTCAGGCTACACCTTC.

This chain joins TRBV6-5 and TRBJ1-6; TRBD1 matches 10 bases. This CDR3 spans 14 amino acids. Germline trimming cut 5 bases from V and 9 bases from J; bases unmatched to any gene: 4. CDR1 and CDR2 from the germline V gene are MNHEY and SVGAGI. CDR3 nucleotides: TGTGCCAGCAGTGGTGGGACAGGGGTTTCACCCCTCCACTTT. Residues: CASSGGTGVSPLHF.

CDR3 loop: CASSRRGFEKLFF. The CDR3 nucleotides read TGTGCCAGCAGCCGCAGGGGGTTTGAAAAACTGTTTTTT. The V gene is TRBV7-2, the J gene TRBJ1-4; TRBD1 agrees at 7 bases. From germline, CDR1 is SGHTA and CDR2 FQGNSA. The CDR3 runs 13 residues. J gave up 7 bases and V 5 bases, and 4 bases lay outside the gene matches.

The chain joins TRBV28 to TRBJ2-7, with 8 bases fitting TRBD2. The V and J ends lost 5 bases and 1 base, in that order; junction bases with no gene match: 7. The CDR3 totals 15 residues. Germline V gene sequence: CDR1 MDHEN, CDR2 SYDVKM. This CDR3 is CASSTPGGASYEQYF. CDR3 nucleotide sequence: TGTGCCAGCAGTACGCCGGGGGGGGCGTCCTACGAGCAGTACTTC.

CDR3 DNA sequence: TGCGCCAGCAGCTTAGGGCCATCCCCTGGAAACACCATATATTTT. Protein sequence: CASSLGPSPGNTIYF. The rearrangement joins TRBV5-1 to TRBJ1-3; D gene ambiguous. V was clipped by 2 bases and J by 2 bases, with 11 bases between them. This CDR3 contains 15 residues. The germline V gene has CDR1 SGHRS and CDR2 YFSETQ.

V gene TRBV10-2 combines with J gene TRBJ2-1; no clear D gene. Germline loops: CDR1 WSHSY, CDR2 SAAADI. CDR3 length equals 14 residues. Trimming cost V 1 base and J 5 bases, with 9 bases left between them. The DNA of the CDR3 is TGCGCCAGCAGTGAGTTAGACGGAAACAATGAGCAGTTCTTC. This translates into CASSELDGNNEQFF.

V and J are TRBV14 and TRBJ2-7, with 8 bases matching TRBD2. The CDR3 spans 15 residues. Germline CDR1 reads SGHDN; CDR2 reads FVKESK. V shed 4 bases, J shed 4 bases, and the junction held 9 bases outside the gene matches. The CDR3 loop is CASSPIYAGGYEQYF. Here the CDR3 DNA reads TGTGCCAGCAGCCCTATTTATGCGGGGGGTTACGAGCAGTACTTC.

The chain links TRBV7-2 to TRBJ2-1, with 7 positions matching TRBD2. The germline V gene has CDR1 SGHTA and CDR2 FQGNSA. V was pared by 5 bases and J by 4 bases, with 11 bases of the junction left unmatched. The CDR3 contains 16 residues. The CDR3 coding sequence is TGTGCCAGCAGCCCGCACCCTAGCGGCCGATACAATGAGCAGTTCTTC. Its translation is CASSPHPSGRYNEQFF.

This clone was observed a few times. The rearrangement uses TRBV27 and TRBJ1-1; D ambiguous. The V and J ends lost 6 bases and 4 bases respectively, with 15 bases between them. The germline gives CDR1 MNHEY, CDR2 SMNVEV (reference sequence). The CDR3 extends over 14 amino acids. CDR3 nucleotides: TGTGCCAGCAGACGCGATGGGTTGGGCACTGAAGCTTTCTTT. This translates into CASRRDGLGTEAFF.